This TCR beta chain is drawn from a study of neoadjuvant nivolumab and ipilimumab in lung cancer. Points from the study as a whole: Pathologic regression was not significantly tied to TCR clonality. TCR richness and clonality were higher in tumors than adjacent uninvolved lung. Only two of four nivolumab-treated tumors gained richness and clonality by surgery. Only a small number of samples underwent TCR sequencing.

Assay: immunoSEQ multiplex PCR; the TCRdb copy retains only in-frame clones and omits some. The sample carries about 20,000 clones, 75% to 85% recorded once. Regarding this clone: What it recognizes is unknown.

This specimen consisted of tumor tissue, obtained after neoadjuvant nivolumab, alone or with ipilimumab, at or shortly before surgery. The sequence derives from an adult with non-small cell lung cancer.

CDR3 sequence: CASSLSSGQYNEQFF. Written as DNA, the CDR3 is TGCGCCAGCAGCTTGTCTAGCGGACAATACAATGAGCAGTTCTTC. The chain carries TRBV5-1 and TRBJ2-1, with 7 positions matching TRBD2. J lost 4 bases, V lost 1 base, and 5 bases had no gene match. CDR1 is SGHRS and CDR2 is YFSETQ in the germline V gene. This CDR3 comprises 15 residues.